This entry lists 20 T cell receptor beta chains sequenced from one sample in a study of early T cells in non-severe SARS-CoV-2 infection. TCRdb reprocessed the 5' RACE reads via MiXCR and lists one record per CDR3 protein. The sample shows around 62,000 distinct CDR3 sequences, around 4.9% of them seen only once. The sequenced sample consisted of whole blood. The receptors were gathered from an adult who was a healthcare worker with PCR-confirmed SARS-CoV-2 infection or an uninfected control (not recorded which).

The V gene is TRBV20-1, the J gene TRBJ2-7, with D perhaps matching TRBD2 (5 bases). In germline, CDR1 is DFQATT, CDR2 SNEGSKA (reference sequence). This CDR3 comprises 12 residues. V was clipped by 6 bases and J by 7 bases, with 16 bases between them. CDR3 protein: CSAPDSPGEQYF. The CDR3 DNA is TGCAGTGCACCGGACTCCCCCGGGGAGCAGTACTTC.

This clonotype was counted between two and nine times. This sequence joins TRBV6-6 and TRBJ2-3; D is possibly TRBD2 (6 bases). V gave up 4 bases and J gave up 2 bases, with 13 bases separating them. Germline assignment: CDR1 MNHNY and CDR2 SVGAGI (reference sequence). The CDR3 totals 15 residues. The CDR3 nucleotides read TGTGCCAGCAGTTTCGGACCGGGAGCCACAGATACGCAGTATTTT. Translating gives CASSFGPGATDTQYF.

This clonotype was observed many times. The J gene is TRBJ2-1, the V gene TRBV20-1, with 7 positions matching TRBD1. Unmatched junction bases numbered 12, after V lost 0 bases and J lost 7 bases. The CDR3 length is 16 residues. CDR1 is DFQATT, CDR2 SNEGSKA, per germline (reference sequence). The chain's CDR3 is CSAREFNQLQGNEQFF. The CDR3 DNA reads TGCAGTGCTAGAGAATTCAACCAGCTACAGGGGAATGAGCAGTTCTTC.

This clonotype was found many times. The rearrangement uses TRBV29-1 and TRBJ1-5; D is unresolved. Trimming took 4 bases from V and 0 from J, leaving 10 bases between them. There are 14 residues in the CDR3. Germline CDR1 reads SQVTM; CDR2 reads ANQGSEA. CDR3 loop: CSVGEQYSNQPQHF. The CDR3 region has the DNA TGCAGCGTTGGGGAGCAGTATAGCAATCAGCCCCAGCATTTT.

This sequence joins TRBV9 and TRBJ2-3; TRBD2 matches 10 bases. This CDR3 region has 15 residues. The germline V gene has CDR1 SGDLS and CDR2 YYNGEE. V dropped 3 bases and J dropped 3; count of bases not matched to a gene: 4. In DNA form, the CDR3 reads TGTGCCAGCAGCGACGAACTAGCGGGGACAGATACGCAGTATTTT. Translation gives CASSDELAGTDTQYF.

This clonotype came up many times. This chain joins TRBV10-1 and TRBJ1-1; no clear D gene. V lost 10 bases, J lost 0 bases, and 12 bases lay in between. The CDR3 contains 13 residues. CDR1 WNHNN and CDR2 SYGVQD come from the germline V gene (reference sequence). CDR3 nucleotide sequence: TGCGCCACCCAAACGAGCATGAACACTGAAGCTTTCTTT. Its translation is CATQTSMNTEAFF.

This clonotype was counted at least ten times. The CDR3 spells CATSDSDRSQRHF. The CDR3 DNA reads TGTGCCACCAGTGATTCCGACAGGAGTCAACGGCATTTT. The V gene is TRBV24-1, the J gene TRBJ1-5; TRBD1 is a possible D gene (6 bases). V lost 2 bases, J lost 15 bases, and 16 bases lay in between. The CDR3 has 13 residues. Germline CDR1 reads KGHDR; CDR2 reads SFDVKD.

The chain employs TRBV12-3 or TRBV12-4 and TRBJ2-3, with 7 bases lining up with TRBD1. Trimming cost V 1 base and J 6 bases; bases outside gene matches: 4. CDR3 length: 14 amino acids. Here the CDR3 reads CASSLGGGMDTQYF. The CDR3 DNA is TGTGCCAGCAGTTTAGGAGGGGGCATGGATACGCAGTATTTT.

This clonotype was observed at least ten times. This chain connects TRBV20-1 to TRBJ2-3, with D possibly TRBD2 on 5 matching bases. CDR1 is DFQATT and CDR2 is SNEGSKA in the germline V gene (reference sequence). This CDR3 comprises 14 residues. The V gene lost 0 bases and the J gene lost 2 bases, with 9 bases spanning the gap. CDR3 nucleotides: TGCAGTGCTAGAGATCAAGCGGTCACAGATACGCAGTATTTT. This encodes CSARDQAVTDTQYF.

Many counts were recorded for this clonotype. The gene calls are TRBV12-3 or TRBV12-4 and TRBJ2-2, with D unclear. The CDR3 loop spans 15 amino acids. Trimming left V 6 bases short and J 5 bases short, with 16 bases between. CDR3 in DNA: TGTGCCAGCAGAGCCCTTTGGGCACGGACCGGGGAGCTGTTTTTT. Amino acid sequence: CASRALWARTGELFF.

This clonotype showed up many times. This rearrangement joins TRBV12-3 or TRBV12-4 to TRBJ1-2; TRBD1 matches at 9 bases. Trimming cost V 4 bases and J 8 bases; bases outside gene matches: 8. There are 14 residues in the CDR3. The CDR3 loop is CASSSLTGGSGYTF. The CDR3 coding sequence is TGTGCCAGCAGTTCCCTGACAGGGGGATCCGGCTACACCTTC.

This clonotype has a handful of counts. V and J are TRBV5-1 and TRBJ2-3, with TRBD1 identical over 10 bases. CDR3 size: 15 residues. Germline loops: CDR1 SGHRS, CDR2 YFSETQ. Losses at the gene ends were 4 bases for V and 0 bases for J; bases not matched to a gene: 2. CDR3 coding DNA: TGCGCCAGCAGCCGGACAGGGGGAAGCACAGATACGCAGTATTTT. It yields the protein CASSRTGGSTDTQYF. Using reference TRBV5-1 and TRBJ2-3 for the parts outside the CDR3, the full variable domain is KAGVTQTPRYLIKTRGQQVTLSCSPISGHRSVSWYQQTPGQGLQFLFEYFSETQRNKGNFPGRFSGRQFSNSRSEMNVSTLELGDSALYLCASSRTGGSTDTQYFGPGTRLTVL.

This clonotype was seen ten or more times. V is TRBV6-5 and J is TRBJ1-4, with D possibly TRBD1 on 6 matching bases. Germline V lookup: CDR1 MNHEY, CDR2 SVGAGI. The CDR3 length is 13 residues. Trimming left V 6 bases short and J 8 bases short, with 13 bases between. CDR3 region: CASRLDSGEKLFF. The CDR3 DNA reads TGTGCCAGCAGATTGGACAGTGGGGAAAAACTGTTTTTT.

This clonotype has a handful of counts. This rearrangement joins TRBV13 to TRBJ2-6; a possible D gene is TRBD2 (6 bases). The CDR3 consists of 18 residues. Germline assignment: CDR1 PRHDT and CDR2 FYEKMQ (reference sequence). V was clipped by 6 bases and J by 1 base, with 19 bases between them. CDR3 nucleotide sequence: TGTGCCAGCAGTCCTCGACTAGGAGGGGCTTCTGGGGCCAACGTCCTGACTTTC. Translating it yields CASSPRLGGASGANVLTF.

This clonotype occurred many times. The chain uses TRBV10-3 and TRBJ2-2; possible D gene TRBD1, 6 bases. This CDR3 has 14 amino acids. Germline CDR1 and CDR2: ENHRY and SYGVKD. Trimming cost V 7 bases and J 1 base, with 10 bases left between them. CDR3 coding DNA: TGTGCCATCACAGGGACAATGAACACCGGGGAGCTGTTTTTT. Translated: CAITGTMNTGELFF.

This clonotype was detected many times. The chain combines TRBV13 with TRBJ1-1; D is undetermined. The CDR3 has 13 residues. Per the germline V gene, CDR1 is PRHDT and CDR2 is FYEKMQ (reference sequence). Trimming removed 2 bases from V and 2 bases from J, with 6 bases in between. The CDR3 bases are TGTGCCAGCAGCTTACCCCCCAACACTGAAGCTTTCTTT. It translates to CASSLPPNTEAFF.

Ten or more counts support this clonotype. The rearrangement uses TRBV12-3 or TRBV12-4 and TRBJ2-3; the D is unclear. The V gene lost 8 bases and the J gene lost 6 bases, with 6 bases spanning the gap. This CDR3 is 10 amino acids long. For the CDR3, the DNA is TGTGCCAGCGCTTGGGATACGCAGTATTTT. Translating it yields CASAWDTQYF.

In its sample, this clonotype was seen many times. The V and J genes are TRBV11-1 and TRBJ2-7, with 8 nucleotides matching TRBD1. Trimming cost V 2 bases and J 1 base; bases outside gene matches: 13. Germline V gives CDR1 SGHAT, CDR2 FQDESV (reference sequence). This CDR3 has 18 amino acids. The CDR3 protein is CASSLLWASGTGSYEQYF. CDR3 sequence (DNA): TGTGCCAGCAGCTTACTCTGGGCCTCCGGGACAGGTTCCTACGAGCAGTACTTC.

The V and J genes are TRBV14 and TRBJ2-2, with no clear D. The CDR3 consists of 16 residues. V dropped 1 base and J dropped 3 bases, with 12 bases sitting between them. CDR1 is SGHDN, CDR2 FVKESK, per germline. CDR3 nucleotide sequence: TGTGCCAGCAGCCAAGTTCTCAGTGTGGACACCGGGGAGCTGTTTTTT. As protein: CASSQVLSVDTGELFF.

This chain connects TRBV7-3 to TRBJ2-7, with D possibly being TRBD2 (8 bases). Per the germline V gene, CDR1 is SGHTA and CDR2 is FQGTGA. V dropped 5 bases and J dropped 5 bases, with 16 bases sitting between them. This CDR3 contains 14 residues. The CDR3 loop reads CASSLREGANEQYF. DNA for the CDR3: TGTGCCAGCAGCCTACGGGAGGGGGCCAACGAGCAGTACTTC.